This is a list of T cell receptor beta chains from one sample in a study of early stage breast cancer tumors. TCRdb's copy holds only in-frame clones and misses some; the assay was immunoSEQ multiplex PCR. Of about 50,000 clones listed, roughly 78% are singletons. Sequencing input: blood. The receptors originated from a person in their 40s with breast cancer. The CDR3 runs from the conserved cysteine through the conserved F or W. D genes are given only for firm matches. Clone size, where shown, is once, few, many, or a class for clones that have expanded.

CDR3nt	CDR3aa	abundance	j_gene	d_gene	len	v_gene
TGTGCCTGGAGTCCGGGACTCCCGCCCTACGAGCAGTACTTC	CAWSPGLPPYEQYF	NA	TRBJ2-7	NA	14	TRBV30
TGCGCCAGCAGCTTAACTCCCGTTAGCGGGATCTCCTACAATGAGCAGTTCTTC	CASSLTPVSGISYNEQFF	NA	TRBJ2-1	TRBD2	18	TRBV5-1
TGTGCCAGCAGTCCGTCAGGGGAAAGGCAGCCCCAGCATTTT	CASSPSGERQPQHF	NA	TRBJ1-5	NA	14	TRBV2
TGTGCCAGCAGTTACGGGGGAGACTCTGGGGCCAACGTCCTGACTTTC	CASSYGGDSGANVLTF	NA	TRBJ2-6	NA	16	TRBV6-5
TGCGCCAGCAGCTTGGCGGCAGGGAAAGAGACCCAGTACTTC	CASSLAAGKETQYF	NA	TRBJ2-5	NA	14	TRBV5-1
TGTGCCAGCAGCTTAGGGGGGGGGAAGGATACGCAGTATTTT	CASSLGGGKDTQYF	NA	TRBJ2-3	TRBD2	14	TRBV11-2
TGCGCCAGCAGAACCCCCAGCGGGAGTGGATACGAGCAGTACTTC	CASRTPSGSGYEQYF	NA	TRBJ2-7	TRBD2	15	TRBV5-1
TGTGCCAGCAGGGTGGGGTGGGATCAGCCCCAGCATTTT	CASRVGWDQPQHF	once	TRBJ1-5	NA	13	TRBV2
TGTGCCAGCAGTGCCGGGGATACGCAGTATTTT	CASSAGDTQYF	NA	TRBJ2-3	NA	11	TRBV7-6
TGTGCCAGCAGCTTAGCCTTTGAGCAGTTCTTC	CASSLAFEQFF	NA	TRBJ2-1	NA	11	TRBV11-3
TGCGCCAGCAGCCAAGGGGCAGTTGGCTATGGCTACACCTTC	CASSQGAVGYGYTF	NA	TRBJ1-2	NA	14	TRBV4-1
TGTGCCAGCAGCTTAGTTCTAGCGGGAGTAGGGGAGCAGTTCTTC	CASSLVLAGVGEQFF	NA	TRBJ2-1	TRBD2	15	TRBV11-2
TGTGCCAGCAGGACGAGGGACCTAGCAAATCAGCCCCAGCATTTT	CASRTRDLANQPQHF	NA	TRBJ1-5	NA	15	TRBV2
TGTGCCAGCAGTTCTAGCGGGTTAAACACTGAAGCTTTCTTT	CASSSSGLNTEAFF	NA	TRBJ1-1	NA	14	TRBV6-5
TGCAGCGTTGGCCTGGGCACAGATACGCAGTATTTT	CSVGLGTDTQYF	once	TRBJ2-3	NA	12	TRBV29-1
TGTGCCAGCAGTGTGAGAGGGGACACCGGGGAGCTGTTTTTT	CASSVRGDTGELFF	NA	TRBJ2-2	NA	14	TRBV2
TGCGCCAGCAGTGAATTGAGGACTAGCGGCACAGATACGCAGTATTTT	CASSELRTSGTDTQYF	NA	TRBJ2-3	TRBD2	16	TRBV10-2
TGTGCCAGCAGCCAGGCCGGGGAGCTGTTTTTT	CASSQAGELFF	NA	TRBJ2-2	NA	11	TRBV11-2
TGTGCCAGCAGTGGGGGACCCCCGCCGAATCAGCCCCAGCATTTT	CASSGGPPPNQPQHF	NA	TRBJ1-5	NA	15	TRBV27
TGTGCCAGCAGTCGGGAGCCCGATGAAAAACTGTTTTTT	CASSREPDEKLFF	few	TRBJ1-4	NA	13	TRBV2
TGCGCCAGCAGTTTTGGTGATAGCGGGAGGGCCAGAGATACGCAGTATTTT	CASSFGDSGRARDTQYF	NA	TRBJ2-3	TRBD2	17	TRBV5-1
TGTGCCAGCAGCGTGAGTGTCGCGAACACCGGGGAGCTGTTTTTT	CASSVSVANTGELFF	NA	TRBJ2-2	NA	15	TRBV9
TGTGCCAGCAGCGGTCCTACTATCAATCAGCCCCAGCATTTT	CASSGPTINQPQHF	few	TRBJ1-5	NA	14	TRBV2
TGTGCCAGCAGCGGCAAGGAGAATCCCTACGAGCAGTACTTC	CASSGKENPYEQYF	NA	TRBJ2-7	NA	14	TRBV13
TGTGCCAGCAGCTTGACTAGCGGGGGGTCCTACAATGAGCAGTTCTTC	CASSLTSGGSYNEQFF	NA	TRBJ2-1	NA	16	TRBV21-1
TGTGCCAGCAGTTTCTCGAGCGGCACCGGGGAGCTGTTTTTT	CASSFSSGTGELFF	NA	TRBJ2-2	NA	14	TRBV28
TGTGCCAGCACCCGGGACAGGGGCCACGAGCAGTACTTC	CASTRDRGHEQYF	few	TRBJ2-7	TRBD1	13	TRBV2
TGTGCCATCAGTGAGAACAGGGACGAAAAACTGTTTTTT	CAISENRDEKLFF	NA	TRBJ1-4	NA	13	TRBV10-3
TGCAGTGTTCCGGGGACAGATACGCAGTATTTT	CSVPGTDTQYF	NA	TRBJ2-3	NA	11	TRBV20-1
TGTGCCAGCAGCCTGGAGTCATCCCTCTATGGCTACACCTTC	CASSLESSLYGYTF	NA	TRBJ1-2	NA	14	TRBV7-9
TGTGCCAGCTCACCACCTAGCGTGAAACAATCCGAGCAGTACTTC	CASSPPSVKQSEQYF	NA	TRBJ2-7	NA	15	TRBV18
TGTGCCAGTAGTATATCCCAGGACGGGAACTATGGCTACACCTTC	CASSISQDGNYGYTF	NA	TRBJ1-2	NA	15	TRBV19
TGTGCCAGCAGCTTTACGAGGTCCAATCAGCCCCAGCATTTT	CASSFTRSNQPQHF	NA	TRBJ1-5	NA	14	TRBV5-6
TGTGCCAGTCGAGGACAGGGCAATCAGCCCCAGCATTTT	CASRGQGNQPQHF	NA	TRBJ1-5	TRBD1	13	TRBV19
TGTGCCAGCAGAGATCAGGGCAAGGAGCAGTTCTTC	CASRDQGKEQFF	NA	TRBJ2-1	NA	12	TRBV6-1
TGTGCCAGCAGCTTATCTAAAGGGGGGAAGGTTGGTGAGCAGTTCTTC	CASSLSKGGKVGEQFF	NA	TRBJ2-1	NA	16	TRBV11-3
TGTGCCAGCGAGGGGGGAAGTGGTCAGCCCCAGCATTTT	CASEGGSGQPQHF	NA	TRBJ1-5	NA	13	TRBV6-5
TGCGCCAGCAGCTTGGATCCCAGCGGGGAGCTGTTTTTT	CASSLDPSGELFF	NA	TRBJ2-2	NA	13	TRBV5-1
TGTGCCTGGAGAGGGGGAGGATCCTATAATTCACCCCTCCACTTT	CAWRGGGSYNSPLHF	few	TRBJ1-6	NA	15	TRBV30
TGTGCCAGTAGCAGCCTAGCGGGAGTCAAAAACATTCAGTACTTC	CASSSLAGVKNIQYF	NA	TRBJ2-4	TRBD2	15	TRBV19
TGTGCCAGCAGTTCCTTAGCGGGAGGGGGGACCCAGTACTTC	CASSSLAGGGTQYF	NA	TRBJ2-5	TRBD2	14	TRBV27
TGTGCCAGTGGCGGGACGATTCTGGGCCAAGAGGCCCAGTACTTC	CASGGTILGQEAQYF	NA	TRBJ2-5	NA	15	TRBV19
TGTGCCTGGAGGCTTATGACAGACACCATATATTTT	CAWRLMTDTIYF	NA	TRBJ1-3	NA	12	TRBV30
TGTGCCAGCAGCCGCTTAGGGGGGCGGGAGGGCAATGAGCAGTTCTTC	CASSRLGGREGNEQFF	NA	TRBJ2-1	TRBD2	16	TRBV13
TGTGCCTGGACCCGAAGGGGCCTAGATTCCGGCACCATATATTTT	CAWTRRGLDSGTIYF	NA	TRBJ1-3	NA	15	TRBV30
TGTGCCAGCAGGAGCGGACAGGGGGTAACCTATGGCTACACCTTC	CASRSGQGVTYGYTF	few	TRBJ1-2	TRBD1	15	TRBV2
TGTGCCAGCAGTTTGTGGCTAGCGGGAAGTCGGTTCTACAATGAGCAGTTCTTC	CASSLWLAGSRFYNEQFF	NA	TRBJ2-1	TRBD2	18	TRBV27
TGTGCCAGCAGCTTAGCGCGGGGCGGGAGTCCCTCTAAGTCTGGCTCCTACAATGAGCAGTTCTTC	CASSLARGGSPSKSGSYNEQFF	NA	TRBJ2-1	TRBD2	22	TRBV7-2
TGTGCCAGTAGTCCGACAGGGTTTGAATACGAGCAGTACTTC	CASSPTGFEYEQYF	NA	TRBJ2-7	TRBD1	14	TRBV19
TGTGCCAGCAGTCACGGGGACCTAGTAAAGACCCAGTACTTC	CASSHGDLVKTQYF	once	TRBJ2-5	NA	14	TRBV2